The 23 T cell receptor beta chains below were found in one sample sequenced in a study of identical twins. Using its own MiXCR run on the 5' RACE reads, TCRdb lists one record per CDR3 protein. The data hold some 790,000 distinct CDR3 sequences, with 18% observed a single time. This sample was also put to use in a study of T cells expressing NK-cell markers.

The sequenced material came from PBMCs. The source of these receptors is a woman under 30 in good health.

This clonotype turned up a few times. The chain carries TRBV7-6 and TRBJ2-7, with TRBD2 as a possible D gene (7 bases). Germline-derived CDR1 and CDR2 are SGHVS and FNYEAQ. The CDR3 contains 16 residues. With 5 bases removed from V and 5 bases from J, the gap between germline ends came to 22 bases. The CDR3, as DNA: TGTGCCAGCAGCCCGCATCCTAGGGGGGGCCTTGACGAGCAGTACTTC. Translating it yields CASSPHPRGGLDEQYF.

This chain connects TRBV9 to TRBJ2-1, with 8 positions matching TRBD2. Germline loops: CDR1 SGDLS, CDR2 YYNGEE. The CDR3 loop spans 17 amino acids. The V segment lost 3 bases and the J segment 10 bases; nucleotides outside the gene matches: 18. The CDR3 DNA sequence: TGTGCCAGCAGCGACCGTAGGGAAGCGGGAGTAGCACAGGAGCAGTTCTTC. It codes for CASSDRREAGVAQEQFF.

V usage is TRBV6-1 and J usage is TRBJ2-7; D unresolved. Germline CDR1 MNHNS, CDR2 SASEGT. V gave up 2 bases and J gave up 4 bases, with 6 bases separating them. This CDR3 contains 12 residues. CDR3 sequence reads: CASSETLYEQYF. The DNA for the CDR3 is TGTGCCAGCAGTGAAACCCTGTACGAGCAGTACTTC.

This chain's CDR3 is CSARDREGSYEQYF. CDR3 coding DNA: TGCAGTGCTAGAGATCGGGAGGGCTCCTACGAGCAGTACTTC. This sequence joins TRBV20-1 and TRBJ2-7; 8 bases are shared with TRBD2. Germline V gives CDR1 DFQATT, CDR2 SNEGSKA (reference sequence). This CDR3 has 14 amino acids. V was pared by 0 bases and J by 0 bases, with 1 base of the junction left unmatched.

The rearrangement uses TRBV15 and TRBJ2-1; 9 bases align to TRBD2. The junction had 7 bases not matched to a gene; V was cut back by 0 bases and J by 7 bases. CDR3 length equals 16 residues. Germline assignment: CDR1 LNHNV and CDR2 YYDKDF (reference sequence). In DNA, the CDR3 is TGTGCCACCAGCAGAGAGGGCGGGAGGGCCCGGAATGAGCAGTTCTTC. Its translation is CATSREGGRARNEQFF.

This chain's CDR3 is CASTPRQNTEAFF. In nucleotides, the CDR3 is TGTGCCAGCACTCCGAGACAGAACACTGAAGCTTTCTTT. The chain couples TRBV12-3 or TRBV12-4 to TRBJ1-1, with D unresolved. Trimming stripped 7 bases from V and 1 base from J, with 10 bases between. The CDR3 sequence is 13 residues long.

The table lists this clonotype with a few counts. J is TRBJ2-2 and V is TRBV12-3 or TRBV12-4, with D possibly being TRBD2 (5 bases). Trimming removed 5 bases from V and 5 bases from J, with 15 bases in between. The CDR3 contains 15 residues. The CDR3 region has the DNA TGTGCCAGCAGTACGAGTCGGGGTTGGACCGGGGAGCTGTTTTTT. Protein sequence: CASSTSRGWTGELFF.

This clonotype has just a few counts. The V and J genes are TRBV9 and TRBJ2-3; D perhaps matches TRBD2 (6 bases). This CDR3 contains 16 residues. Germline V gives CDR1 SGDLS, CDR2 YYNGEE. Trimming took off 3 bases at V and 0 bases at J, with 14 bases between the two ends. CDR3 amino acids: CASSDTRGTSTDTQYF. CDR3 coding DNA: TGTGCCAGCAGCGACACACGGGGGACTAGCACAGATACGCAGTATTTT.

The rearrangement links TRBV10-3 to TRBJ2-5; D gene unclear. Trimming removed 8 bases at V and 1 base at J, with 8 bases between. This CDR3 has 12 amino acids. The germline gives CDR1 ENHRY, CDR2 SYGVKD. The CDR3 is CAIEEAQETQYF. CDR3 in DNA: TGTGCCATCGAAGAGGCCCAAGAGACCCAGTACTTC.

This clonotype was counted between two and nine times. The rearrangement joins TRBV5-6 to TRBJ2-7; D is unresolved. Germline V gives CDR1 SGHDT, CDR2 YYEEEE. The CDR3 is 15 amino acids. V was clipped by 1 base and J by 0 bases, with 11 bases between them. The CDR3 loop is CASSLRPRSSYEQYF. The CDR3 DNA follows: TGTGCCAGCAGCTTGCGGCCAAGAAGCTCCTACGAGCAGTACTTC.

This clonotype showed up just a few times. The chain carries TRBV3-1 and TRBJ1-2; D is undetermined. This CDR3 spans 15 amino acids. V was cut by 5 bases and J by 2 bases, with 15 bases left in between. Germline CDR1 and CDR2: LGHDT and YNNKEL (reference sequence). CDR3 amino acids: CASSSLWVANYGYTF. CDR3 DNA: TGTGCCAGCAGCAGCCTCTGGGTGGCGAACTATGGCTACACCTTC.

This chain uses TRBV5-1 with TRBJ2-2, with D perhaps assigned TRBD1 or TRBD2 (5 bases each). CDR1 is SGHRS and CDR2 is YFSETQ in the germline V gene. Trimming shortened V by 4 bases and J by 7 bases, and 17 bases separated the two germline ends. This CDR3 has 15 amino acids. CDR3 protein: CASSLRDALGGELFF. Written as DNA, the CDR3 is TGCGCCAGCAGCCTACGGGACGCCCTTGGCGGGGAGCTGTTTTTT.

There are a few counts of this clonotype. J is TRBJ2-5 and V is TRBV20-1, with a tentative D call TRBD2 (7 bases). Trimming took off 0 bases at V and 4 bases at J, with 12 bases between the two ends. CDR3 length equals 14 residues. Germline V gives CDR1 DFQATT, CDR2 SNEGSKA (reference sequence). Here the CDR3 DNA reads TGCAGTGCTAGAGATTCAGGGGAGGGAGAGACCCAGTACTTC. Its translation: CSARDSGEGETQYF.

This clonotype was counted only a few times. The chain recombines TRBV20-1 with TRBJ2-3; 7 nucleotides line up with TRBD2. The trim removed 0 bases at V and 4 bases at J, leaving 7 bases unmatched. The germline V gene encodes CDR1 DFQATT and CDR2 SNEGSKA (reference sequence). This CDR3 has 15 amino acids. The CDR3 region is CSARDTPAGSDTQYF. The CDR3, as DNA: TGCAGTGCTAGAGATACGCCAGCGGGGTCAGATACGCAGTATTTT.

Only a few counts were recorded for this clonotype. The DNA for the CDR3 is TGCGCCAGCAGCTTGGGACACGAGAACACTGAAGCTTTCTTT. Translating it yields CASSLGHENTEAFF. The rearrangement joins TRBV5-1 to TRBJ1-1; D is undetermined. Trimming took 0 bases from V and 1 from J, leaving 7 bases between them. The germline CDR1 and CDR2 sequences are SGHRS and YFSETQ. This CDR3 is 14 amino acids long.

This clonotype showed up just a few times. J is TRBJ2-2 and V is TRBV12-3 or TRBV12-4; 8 bases fit TRBD2. The CDR3 extends over 13 amino acids. The trim removed 10 bases at V and 6 bases at J, leaving 7 bases unmatched. CDR3 sequence: CATSGLGAGELFF. The DNA for the CDR3 is TGTGCCACCTCGGGACTAGGCGCCGGGGAGCTGTTTTTT.

This clonotype has only a few counts. The chain links TRBV20-1 to TRBJ2-5, with a possible D match to TRBD1 (5 bases). CDR1 and CDR2 from the germline V gene are DFQATT and SNEGSKA (reference sequence). CDR3 length: 14 amino acids. The V and J ends lost 5 bases and 1 base respectively, with 14 bases between them. For the CDR3, the DNA is TGCAGTGCTCGGACACCGCAGAGCCAAGAGACCCAGTACTTC. Translated: CSARTPQSQETQYF.

This chain joins TRBV29-1 and TRBJ2-4; no reliable D call. The germline V gene has CDR1 SQVTM and CDR2 ANQGSEA. The CDR3 consists of 13 residues. V was pared by 6 bases and J by 0 bases, with 9 bases between. The CDR3 nucleotides read TGCAGCGTATTACAGCTAGCCAAAAACATTCAGTACTTC. It codes for CSVLQLAKNIQYF.

This clonotype showed up just a few times. The chain recombines TRBV4-1 with TRBJ2-3; TRBD2 aligns across 14 bases. CDR1 is MGHRA and CDR2 is YSYEKL in the germline V gene. The junction had 6 bases not matched to a gene; V was cut back by 1 base and J by 6 bases. CDR3 length: 17 residues. The CDR3 DNA sequence: TGCGCCAGCAGCCAAGGTGGGACTAGCGGGAGTTTGGATACGCAGTATTTT. Translating gives CASSQGGTSGSLDTQYF.

The chain recombines TRBV25-1 with TRBJ1-1; D is unclear. The V end lost 6 bases, the J end lost 9 bases, and 14 bases lay between the germline ends. Germline V gene data show CDR1 as MGHDK and CDR2 as SYGVNS. This CDR3 has 12 amino acids. As DNA, the CDR3 is TGTGCCAGCAGCGGGTACGATCTCAAAGCTTTCTTT. Residues: CASSGYDLKAFF.

The gene calls are TRBV7-6 and TRBJ1-3; no reliable D call. Between the trimmed V and J ends, which lost 0 bases and 2 bases, there was a span of 5 bases. CDR1 and CDR2 from the germline V gene are SGHVS and FNYEAQ. The CDR3 is 14 residues long. CDR3: CASSLAGPGNTIYF. CDR3 DNA: TGTGCCAGCAGCTTAGCCGGGCCTGGAAACACCATATATTTT.

The CDR3 coding sequence is TGCAGTGCGGGAGACTTATCCTACGAGCAGTACTTC. This encodes CSAGDLSYEQYF. This chain uses TRBV20-1 with TRBJ2-7; the D gene is possibly TRBD2 (5 bases). The CDR3 is made up of 12 amino acids. Germline-derived CDR1 and CDR2 are DFQATT and SNEGSKA (reference sequence). Trimming shortened V by 6 bases and J by 1 base, and 10 bases separated the two germline ends.

This clonotype has just a few counts. CDR3 sequence (DNA): TGCAGTGCTAGTAAGGGACAGACGTACAATGAGCAGTTCTTC. Amino acids: CSASKGQTYNEQFF. This chain uses TRBV20-1 with TRBJ2-1, with 7 bases matching TRBD1. The CDR3 loop spans 14 amino acids. With 3 bases clipped from V and 4 bases from J, the junction kept 6 bases outside the gene matches. Germline-derived CDR1 and CDR2 are DFQATT and SNEGSKA (reference sequence).